The rows below give T cell receptor beta chains drawn from one sample of a study of cytomegalovirus exposure and HLA in healthy donors. TCRdb keeps only in-frame clones here, not all; method: immunoSEQ multiplex PCR. The table records over 85,000 clones, 76% of them present only once. What was sequenced was PBMCs. The receptors derive from a man aged 30 to 39 in good health and CMV-seropositive. Both conserved end residues are part of each CDR3. Fields, in order: CDR3 protein, CDR3 DNA, V gene, J gene, D gene, clone size. A D gene is named only where the DNA matches it firmly. The size field is filled for only some rows; it gives once, few, many or a size class.

CDR3: CRGGGHTEAFF; DNA: TGCAGAGGGGGGGGGCACACTGAAGCTTTCTTT; V: TRBV20-1; J: TRBJ1-1; D: NA; size: NA
CDR3: CASSFPTGSGNTIYF; DNA: TGTGCCAGCAGCTTCCCGACAGGTTCTGGAAACACCATATATTTT; V: TRBV5-6; J: TRBJ1-3; D: NA; size: NA
CDR3: CASSLAGANQETQYF; DNA: TGTGCCAGCAGCTTGGCGGGGGCCAACCAAGAGACCCAGTACTTC; V: TRBV11-2; J: TRBJ2-5; D: NA; size: NA
CDR3: CASSPGTSGGQETQYF; DNA: TGTGCCAGCAGCCCCGGAACTAGCGGGGGACAAGAGACCCAGTACTTC; V: TRBV5-4; J: TRBJ2-5; D: TRBD2; size: NA
CDR3: CASSRPGSSYNEQFF; DNA: TGTGCCAGCAGCCGACCCGGGAGCTCCTACAATGAGCAGTTCTTC; V: TRBV7-9; J: TRBJ2-1; D: NA; size: NA
CDR3: CASSAAGTDTQYF; DNA: TGCGCCAGCAGTGCCGCGGGCACAGATACGCAGTATTTT; V: TRBV10-1; J: TRBJ2-3; D: NA; size: NA
CDR3: CASSLEAWTSGGTDTQYF; DNA: TGTGCCAGCAGCTTAGAGGCCTGGACTAGCGGGGGCACAGATACGCAGTATTTT; V: TRBV7-9; J: TRBJ2-3; D: TRBD2; size: NA
CDR3: CASSLAQGAIGVSSYEQYF; DNA: TGTGCCAGCAGCTTAGCTCAGGGGGCAATCGGGGTAAGCTCCTACGAGCAGTACTTC; V: TRBV11-2; J: TRBJ2-7; D: TRBD1; size: NA
CDR3: CSVAQRGEAFF; DNA: TGCAGCGTTGCGCAGAGAGGTGAAGCTTTCTTT; V: TRBV29-1; J: TRBJ1-1; D: NA; size: NA
CDR3: CASSVRQGLSTEAFF; DNA: TGCGCCAGCAGCGTCCGACAGGGCTTGAGCACTGAAGCTTTCTTT; V: TRBV4-1; J: TRBJ1-1; D: TRBD1; size: NA
CDR3: CASTPGGRNTIYF; DNA: TGTGCCAGCACCCCCGGAGGGAGAAACACCATATATTTT; V: TRBV7-9; J: TRBJ1-3; D: NA; size: few
CDR3: CASSPTDSGLYEQYF; DNA: TGTGCCAGCAGTCCCACCGACAGTGGCCTCTACGAGCAGTACTTC; V: TRBV6-5; J: TRBJ2-7; D: NA; size: NA
CDR3: CASSSTPGLAAYF; DNA: TGTGCCAGCAGCTCCACCCCTGGACTAGCGGCGTACTTC; V: TRBV11-2; J: TRBJ2-5; D: TRBD2; size: few
CDR3: CASSADRNFNYGYTF; DNA: TGTGCCAGCAGCGCTGACAGGAACTTCAACTATGGCTACACCTTC; V: TRBV7-2; J: TRBJ1-2; D: NA; size: once
CDR3: CASSFTNSPLHF; DNA: TGTGCCAGCAGTTTCACAAATTCACCCCTCCACTTT; V: TRBV6-5; J: TRBJ1-6; D: NA; size: NA
CDR3: CASSLDRDSYEQYF; DNA: TGTGCCAGCAGCTTAGACAGGGACTCCTACGAGCAGTACTTC; V: TRBV7-9; J: TRBJ2-7; D: NA; size: once
CDR3: CASSSGGVADTQYF; DNA: TGTGCCAGCAGTTCAGGGGGCGTCGCAGATACGCAGTATTTT; V: TRBV6-1; J: TRBJ2-3; D: TRBD1; size: NA
CDR3: CASSGGTGESYEQYF; DNA: TGTGCCAGCAGCGGGGGGACAGGGGAATCCTACGAGCAGTACTTC; V: TRBV9; J: TRBJ2-7; D: TRBD1; size: NA
CDR3: CASSQEAWVVGEPLGGYTF; DNA: TGCGCCAGCAGCCAAGAGGCCTGGGTCGTCGGGGAACCTCTGGGTGGCTACACCTTC; V: TRBV4-3; J: TRBJ1-2; D: NA; size: NA
CDR3: CATSRDQGGYGYTF; DNA: TGTGCCACCAGCAGAGATCAGGGAGGCTATGGCTACACCTTC; V: TRBV15; J: TRBJ1-2; D: NA; size: NA
CDR3: CASSQDLGQGEQPQHF; DNA: TGTGCCAGCAGCCAAGACCTGGGACAGGGGGAACAGCCCCAGCATTTT; V: TRBV4-2; J: TRBJ1-5; D: TRBD1; size: NA
CDR3: CAWRGLPGGHGYTF; DNA: TGTGCCTGGAGGGGTCTTCCGGGGGGCCATGGCTACACCTTC; V: TRBV30; J: TRBJ1-2; D: NA; size: NA
CDR3: CASSLAGANEKLFF; DNA: TGTGCCAGCAGTTTGGCAGGGGCTAATGAAAAACTGTTTTTT; V: TRBV27; J: TRBJ1-4; D: NA; size: NA
CDR3: CATSRAGGQETQYF; DNA: TGTGCCACCAGCCGCGCCGGGGGACAAGAGACCCAGTACTTC; V: TRBV15; J: TRBJ2-5; D: NA; size: few
CDR3: CASRPGQGLEKLFF; DNA: TGTGCCAGCAGGCCGGGACAGGGTCTAGAAAAACTGTTTTTT; V: TRBV11-2; J: TRBJ1-4; D: TRBD1; size: once
CDR3: CASSSYRGRRTEAFF; DNA: TGTGCCAGCAGCTCGTACAGGGGGCGGCGAACTGAAGCTTTCTTT; V: TRBV7-9; J: TRBJ1-1; D: TRBD1; size: few
CDR3: CASSDGGTGGGYTF; DNA: TGTGCCAGCAGTGACGGTGGCACTGGGGGCGGCTACACCTTC; V: TRBV6-1; J: TRBJ1-2; D: NA; size: few
CDR3: CASSSDSGTYSPLHF; DNA: TGTGCCAGCAGCTCCGATAGCGGGACCTATTCACCCCTCCACTTT; V: TRBV7-2; J: TRBJ1-6; D: NA; size: NA
CDR3: CASSYTGTGGEYEQYF; DNA: TGTGCCAGCAGTTACACCGGGACAGGGGGAGAGTACGAGCAGTACTTC; V: TRBV6-5; J: TRBJ2-7; D: TRBD1; size: NA
CDR3: CAWSTGGGGELFF; DNA: TGTGCCTGGAGCACAGGGGGCGGCGGGGAGCTGTTTTTT; V: TRBV30; J: TRBJ2-2; D: TRBD1; size: NA
CDR3: CASSLLVQGATEAFF; DNA: TGTGCCAGCAGCCTGCTGGTACAGGGGGCAACTGAAGCTTTCTTT; V: TRBV5-4; J: TRBJ1-1; D: TRBD1; size: NA
CDR3: CASSIGRGQPQHF; DNA: TGTGCCAGTAGTATCGGTAGGGGTCAGCCCCAGCATTTT; V: TRBV19; J: TRBJ1-5; D: NA; size: NA
CDR3: CASSIDGGPGELFF; DNA: TGTGCCAGTAGTATCGATGGGGGCCCCGGGGAGCTGTTTTTT; V: TRBV19; J: TRBJ2-2; D: NA; size: once
CDR3: CASSRWRGGGEQYF; DNA: TGTGCCAGCAGCAGATGGCGGGGGGGAGGGGAGCAGTACTTC; V: TRBV5-6; J: TRBJ2-7; D: TRBD2; size: once
CDR3: CASSNGGSGNTIYF; DNA: TGTGCCAGCAGTAACGGGGGATCTGGAAACACCATATATTTT; V: TRBV2; J: TRBJ1-3; D: NA; size: once
CDR3: CASSPGTGANEQFF; DNA: TGTGCCAGCAGCCCCGGGACAGGGGCTAATGAGCAGTTCTTC; V: TRBV5-6; J: TRBJ2-1; D: TRBD1; size: NA